A single sample is the source of the 19 T cell receptor beta chains below, sequenced in a study of cytomegalovirus exposure and HLA in healthy donors. 60 Vbeta and 13 Jbeta primers were used in PCR. Measured with immunoSEQ multiplex PCR; TCRdb has only the in-frame clones, and not every one. The table has 100,000 to 150,000 clones, approximately 80% seen once; the top ten hold around 3.6%. The sample taken for sequencing was PBMCs. These receptors all stem from a man aged 35 to 55 in good health and CMV-seronegative.

V and J are TRBV7-9 and TRBJ2-7; D unresolved. Trimming took off 2 bases at V and 0 bases at J, with 11 bases between the two ends. CDR3 size: 15 residues. Germline CDR1 SEHNR, CDR2 FQNEAQ (reference sequence). The CDR3 DNA sequence: TGTGCCAGCAGCTTACGGTCCGGTATCTCCTACGAGCAGTACTTC. It yields the protein CASSLRSGISYEQYF.

J is TRBJ1-2 and V is TRBV5-1, with 7 nucleotides matching TRBD1. Germline CDR1 SGHRS, CDR2 YFSETQ. The CDR3 covers 13 residues. V lost 2 bases, J lost 8 bases, and 6 bases stayed unmatched. The CDR3 DNA reads TGCGCCAGCAGCTTCGAGGGGGCGATCGGCTACACCTTC. Its translation: CASSFEGAIGYTF.

The DNA of the CDR3 is TGCGCCAGCAGCCAACAACCTGGGACAGGGATGAACACTGAAGCTTTCTTT. Translated, it gives CASSQQPGTGMNTEAFF. This sequence joins TRBV4-1 and TRBJ1-1, with 9 bases fitting TRBD1. Trimming removed 2 bases from V and 0 bases from J; junction bases left unmatched: 7. The CDR3 runs 17 residues. The germline V gene has CDR1 MGHRA and CDR2 YSYEKL.

The rearrangement joins TRBV6-5 to TRBJ2-1; 8 nucleotides agree with TRBD1. CDR3 length: 15 amino acids. With 1 base clipped from V and 8 bases from J, the junction kept 7 bases outside the gene matches. From germline, CDR1 is MNHEY and CDR2 SVGAGI. The CDR3 reads CASSYWATGDDEQFF. The CDR3 DNA sequence: TGTGCCAGCAGTTACTGGGCGACAGGGGACGATGAGCAGTTCTTC.

V is TRBV9 and J is TRBJ2-5; TRBD1 matches at 7 bases. V lost 4 bases and J lost 0; bases outside the gene matches: 9. The germline V gene encodes CDR1 SGDLS and CDR2 YYNGEE. This CDR3 region has 16 residues. The CDR3 region has the DNA TGTGCCAGCAGCCAAAAGGGCAGGGGGTACCAAGAGACCCAGTACTTC. Protein product: CASSQKGRGYQETQYF.

Turning to this clone: Germline is not matched at one junction end, which may reflect a read error. This chain uses TRBV2 with TRBJ1-4, with D possibly matching TRBD1 (5 bases). Germline CDR1 is SNHLY and CDR2 is FYNNEI. The CDR3 has 12 residues. DNA of the CDR3: TGTGCGAGCAGGGACTTAGATGAAAAACTGTTTTTT. Amino acid sequence: CASRDLDEKLFF.

This clone was seen a few times. The V gene is TRBV9, the J gene TRBJ1-4, with 11 bases fitting TRBD1. CDR3 length: 15 amino acids. CDR1 SGDLS and CDR2 YYNGEE come from the germline V gene. Trimming removed 3 bases from V and 6 bases from J; junction bases left unmatched: 4. The CDR3 sequence: CASSARTGGDEKLFF. CDR3 DNA sequence: TGTGCCAGCAGCGCTCGGACAGGGGGCGATGAAAAACTGTTTTTT. Filled out from reference TRBV9 and TRBJ1-4, the complete variable domain reads DSGVTQTPKHLITATGQRVTLRCSPRSGDLSVYWYQQSLDQGLQFLIQYYNGEERAKGNILERFSAQQFPDLHSELNLSSLELGDSALYFCASSARTGGDEKLFFGSGTQLSVL.

The J gene is TRBJ1-1, the V gene TRBV29-1, with D possibly TRBD1 on 5 matching bases. Germline V gene data show CDR1 as SQVTM and CDR2 as ANQGSEA. This CDR3 is 13 amino acids long. The V end was cut by 4 bases, the J end by 7 bases, with 16 bases between. CDR3 sequence reads: CSVAWGSNVEAFF. The CDR3 DNA reads as TGCAGCGTTGCGTGGGGCTCCAACGTTGAAGCTTTCTTT.

This sequence joins TRBV9 and TRBJ2-3, with 9 bases fitting TRBD1. Germline trimming cut 4 bases from V and 5 bases from J; bases unmatched to any gene: 14. CDR1 is SGDLS and CDR2 is YYNGEE in the germline V gene. The CDR3 runs 17 residues. The CDR3 nucleotides read TGTGCCAGCAGCCTCCGAGCGACAGGGGGGAGAGAAGATACGCAGTATTTT. This codes for CASSLRATGGREDTQYF.

This sequence joins TRBV7-2 and TRBJ2-3; weak D call: TRBD2 (6 bases). Germline V CDR1 and CDR2: SGHTA, FQGNSA. The CDR3 loop spans 17 amino acids. Trimming pared 4 bases from V and 1 base from J, leaving 18 bases between. The CDR3: CASSYTVGRGRTDTQYF. CDR3 nucleotide sequence: TGTGCCAGCAGCTATACCGTGGGGCGGGGCCGCACAGATACGCAGTATTTT.

This clone has a single count. The rearrangement links TRBV5-1 to TRBJ1-2, with TRBD1 matching over 7 bases. V shed 3 bases, J shed 4 bases, and the junction held 6 bases outside the gene matches. Germline CDR1 and CDR2: SGHRS and YFSETQ. The CDR3 extends over 14 amino acids. The CDR3 is CASSSTTGAYGYTF. In DNA form, the CDR3 reads TGCGCCAGCAGCTCGACTACAGGGGCCTATGGCTACACCTTC.

This clone was counted a few times. The rearrangement links TRBV6-4 to TRBJ2-2; 9 nucleotides match TRBD1. V shed 3 bases, J shed 4 bases, and the junction held 6 bases outside the gene matches. This CDR3 is 16 amino acids long. CDR1 and CDR2 (germline): MRHNA, SNTAGT. CDR3 sequence: CASSEDPGQGTGELFF. The CDR3 nucleotides are TGTGCCAGCAGTGAAGACCCGGGACAGGGCACCGGGGAGCTGTTTTTT.

V is TRBV11-2 and J is TRBJ1-4; D is ambiguous. The germline V gene has CDR1 SGHAT and CDR2 FQNNGV. Trimming removed 1 base from V and 4 bases from J, with 13 bases in between. This CDR3 has 16 residues. The CDR3 DNA is TGTGCCAGCAGCTTAGGTGGGAGACTTAGTAATGAAAAACTGTTTTTT. Translating it yields CASSLGGRLSNEKLFF.

The chain carries TRBV19 and TRBJ2-2; possible D gene TRBD2, 6 bases. The CDR3 is 13 residues long. V dropped 10 bases and J dropped 5 bases, with 14 bases sitting between them. Looked up from germline, CDR1 is LNHDA and CDR2 is SQIVND (reference sequence). The CDR3 protein is CAMRLDGTGELFF. Written as DNA, the CDR3 is TGTGCCATGCGACTAGATGGGACCGGGGAGCTGTTTTTT.

The CDR3 protein is CASSPEAGGPADTQYF. CDR3 bases: TGTGCCAGCAGCCCAGAAGCGGGGGGGCCGGCAGATACGCAGTATTTT. The chain recombines TRBV7-9 with TRBJ2-3, with TRBD2 identical over 10 bases. From germline, CDR1 is SEHNR and CDR2 FQNEAQ (reference sequence). Losses at the gene ends were 5 bases for V and 4 bases for J; bases not matched to a gene: 9. The CDR3 is 16 residues long.

The rearrangement uses TRBV4-2 and TRBJ2-7, with 8 bases fitting TRBD2. Germline V lookup: CDR1 LGHNA, CDR2 YNFKEQ. The CDR3 loop spans 15 amino acids. Germline trimming cut 0 bases from V and 6 bases from J; bases unmatched to any gene: 7. The CDR3 sequence: CASSQELAVIGEQYF. CDR3 in DNA: TGTGCCAGCAGCCAAGAACTAGCGGTAATTGGCGAGCAGTACTTC.

The chain employs TRBV6-5 and TRBJ2-5; maybe TRBD2 (6 bases). The germline V gene encodes CDR1 MNHEY and CDR2 SVGAGI. This CDR3 spans 15 amino acids. Trimming removed 5 bases at V and 4 bases at J, with 17 bases between. The CDR3 loop is CASSGAGTVRETQYF. Written as DNA, the CDR3 is TGTGCCAGCAGTGGGGCGGGGACTGTTAGAGAGACCCAGTACTTC.

V is TRBV7-3 and J is TRBJ1-2, with 7 bases aligning to TRBD1. J lost 6 bases, V lost 2 bases, and 3 bases had no gene match. CDR1 and CDR2 from the germline V gene are SGHTA and FQGTGA. The CDR3 sequence is 13 residues long. CDR3 in amino acids: CASSLWGTDGYTF. DNA for the CDR3: TGTGCCAGCAGCTTATGGGGGACAGATGGCTACACCTTC.

The gene calls are TRBV7-2 and TRBJ2-5; TRBD1 is a possible D gene (5 bases). The tail of the sequence fits TRBJ2-7 better, so the J call may be wrong. This CDR3 has 16 residues. Germline loops: CDR1 SGHTA, CDR2 FQGNSA. CDR3 protein: CASSLAFGQGLYEQYF. The CDR3 DNA reads TGTGCCAGCAGCTTAGCATTCGGGCAGGGTCTCTACGAGCAGTACTTC.